Below are 29 T cell receptor beta chains sequenced from a single sample in a study of graft-versus-host responses after intestinal transplantation. TCRdb's table, derived via immunoSEQ multiplex PCR, lists solely in-frame clones and lacks some. Of some 15,000 clones listed, 65% to 85% are singletons. Lymphocytes from graft epithelium and lamina propria were isolated. The source material was ileum tissue, sampled around 470 days after intestinal transplant. The receptors shown here come from a human patient who received an intestinal transplant, so some T cells may come from the graft donor.

The V and J genes are TRBV7-9 and TRBJ1-1; weak D call: TRBD1 (6 bases). This CDR3 has 14 residues. Between the trimmed V and J ends, which lost 5 bases and 2 bases, there was a span of 12 bases. The germline V gene encodes CDR1 SEHNR and CDR2 FQNEAQ (reference sequence). CDR3 in DNA: TGTGCCAGCAGCCCAGACAGGAAAAACACTGAAGCTTTCTTT. Its protein is CASSPDRKNTEAFF.

The chain combines TRBV15 with TRBJ2-6; D call uncertain. Trimming cost V 2 bases and J 2 bases, with 10 bases left between them. Germline values: CDR1 LNHNV, CDR2 YYDKDF (reference sequence). The CDR3 spans 16 residues. In DNA form, the CDR3 reads TGTGCCACCAGCAGACCTCAGCAGGCTGGGGCCAACGTCCTGACTTTC. Translated: CATSRPQQAGANVLTF.

CDR3 region: CASSSGLGLNTEAFF. The CDR3 nucleotides are TGCGCCAGCAGCTCCGGATTGGGGTTAAACACTGAAGCTTTCTTT. The chain is built from TRBV5-1 and TRBJ1-1; no reliable D call. Trimming stripped 3 bases from V and 2 bases from J, with 14 bases between. Per germline, CDR1 SGHRS and CDR2 YFSETQ. This CDR3 has 15 amino acids.

This clone was picked up a small number of times. The rearrangement uses TRBV6-1 and TRBJ2-7, with 10 bases identical to TRBD2. The CDR3 is 13 residues long. V shed 10 bases and J 6 bases; nucleotides not matched to a gene: 9. CDR1 is MNHNS, CDR2 SASEGT, per germline. CDR3 loop: CATQLAGLAEQYF. Here the CDR3 DNA reads TGTGCCACGCAACTAGCGGGGCTTGCCGAGCAGTACTTC.

The rearrangement uses TRBV7-9 and TRBJ2-7; the match to TRBD1 covers 8 bases. V lost 7 bases to trimming and J lost 5 bases; unmatched junction nucleotides: 7. The CDR3 has 13 amino acids. Germline V lookup: CDR1 SEHNR, CDR2 FQNEAQ (reference sequence). The CDR3, as DNA: TGTGCCAGCACCAACAGGGGGGATGACGAGCAGTACTTC. Its translation: CASTNRGDDEQYF. Variable domain in full (rest from reference TRBV7-9 and TRBJ2-7): DTGVSQNPRHKITKRGQNVTFRCDPISEHNRLYWYRQTLGQGPEFLTYFQNEAQLEKSRLLSDRFSAERPKGSFSTLEIQRTEQGDSAMYLCASTNRGDDEQYFGPGTRLTVT.

CDR3 amino acids: CASPVSDRGNPYEQYF. In nucleotides, the CDR3 is TGTGCCAGCCCCGTGTCGGATCGAGGGAATCCCTACGAGCAGTACTTC. The V call is TRBV6-4, the J call TRBJ2-7; D is possibly TRBD2 (5 bases). V dropped 8 bases and J dropped 2 bases, with 22 bases sitting between them. The CDR3 has 16 amino acids. CDR1 and CDR2 (germline): MRHNA, SNTAGT.

This clone was found a few times. The chain is built from TRBV6-1 and TRBJ1-5, with 7 bases lining up with TRBD1. Per the germline V gene, CDR1 is MNHNS and CDR2 is SASEGT. V trimming: 7 bases; J trimming: 5 bases; junction bases outside the gene matches: 11. The CDR3 covers 15 residues. CDR3 protein: CASTGGRGQDQPQHF. The DNA of the CDR3 is TGTGCCAGCACGGGGGGGCGAGGACAGGATCAGCCCCAGCATTTT.

The chain uses TRBV7-2 and TRBJ2-7; TRBD2 agrees at 12 bases. Germline values: CDR1 SGHTA, CDR2 FQGNSA. Unmatched junction bases numbered 8, after V lost 2 bases and J lost 0 bases. This CDR3 has 18 amino acids. DNA for the CDR3: TGTGCCAGCAGCTTATCAGCTAGCGGGGGGGCAAGCTCCTACGAGCAGTACTTC. Its translation is CASSLSASGGASSYEQYF.

A few counts support this clone. CDR3 region: CSVDRGNYYGYTF. The CDR3 DNA reads as TGCAGCGTAGACAGGGGAAATTACTATGGCTACACCTTC. This chain uses TRBV29-1 with TRBJ1-2; 8 bases align to TRBD1. The V gene end was trimmed by 6 bases and the J gene end by 3 bases; junction bases not matched to a gene: 6. This CDR3 is built from 13 residues. Per germline, CDR1 SQVTM and CDR2 ANQGSEA.

This sequence joins TRBV5-1 and TRBJ2-7; 9 nucleotides line up with TRBD1. Per germline, CDR1 SGHRS and CDR2 YFSETQ. The CDR3 contains 14 residues. J lost 7 bases, V lost 1 base, and 6 bases had no gene match. The CDR3 loop is CASSLQQGAGEQYF. DNA of the CDR3: TGCGCCAGCAGCTTGCAACAGGGGGCTGGGGAGCAGTACTTC.

This chain links TRBV9 with TRBJ1-5; D remains ambiguous. Germline V gene sequence: CDR1 SGDLS, CDR2 YYNGEE. V lost 4 bases and J lost 4, with 12 bases in between. The CDR3 totals 14 residues. This chain's CDR3 is CASSPNSLNQPQHF. The CDR3 DNA follows: TGTGCCAGCAGCCCCAACAGTCTGAATCAGCCCCAGCATTTT.

The V and J genes are TRBV28 and TRBJ1-3; D is undetermined. Germline V lookup: CDR1 MDHEN, CDR2 SYDVKM. V gave up 7 bases and J gave up 1 base, with 11 bases separating them. The CDR3 covers 14 residues. Written as DNA, the CDR3 is TGTGCCAGCACCCAAATGGTATCTGGAAACACCATATATTTT. This codes for CASTQMVSGNTIYF.

The rearrangement uses TRBV11-3 and TRBJ1-2; D is undetermined. Trimming took off 4 bases at V and 3 bases at J, with 9 bases between the two ends. Germline assignment: CDR1 SGHNT and CDR2 YENEEA. The CDR3 length is 13 residues. DNA of the CDR3: TGTGCCAGCAGCTCCCCCGGTTACTATGGCTACACCTTC. Protein: CASSSPGYYGYTF.

The CDR3 DNA is TGTGCCAGCAGTAAAGGGGGCGCGGGTTCCTACGAGCAGTACTTC. Amino acids: CASSKGGAGSYEQYF. V usage is TRBV11-1 and J usage is TRBJ2-7, with TRBD1 matching 7 bases. From germline, CDR1 is SGHAT and CDR2 FQDESV (reference sequence). This CDR3 is 15 amino acids long. J lost 1 base, V lost 6 bases, and 9 bases had no gene match.

This rearrangement joins TRBV25-1 to TRBJ2-1; TRBD2 matches at 8 bases. The CDR3 length is 15 residues. J lost 3 bases, V lost 10 bases, and 11 bases had no gene match. Germline V CDR1 and CDR2: MGHDK, SYGVNS. CDR3 in DNA: TGTGCCACCCAGGAGGGCGGGGGGTACTACAATGAGCAGTTCTTC. Its translation is CATQEGGGYYNEQFF.

V and J are TRBV6-5 and TRBJ2-7; perhaps TRBD2 as D (6 bases). From germline, CDR1 is MNHEY and CDR2 SVGAGI. The CDR3 extends over 14 amino acids. The V end was cut by 4 bases, the J end by 4 bases, with 14 bases between. The chain's CDR3 is CASSSIAARYEQYF. The CDR3, as DNA: TGTGCCAGCAGTTCTATAGCGGCGCGTTACGAGCAGTACTTC.

The V gene is TRBV7-9, the J gene TRBJ1-1; D is uncertain. The germline V gene has CDR1 SEHNR and CDR2 FQNEAQ (reference sequence). The CDR3 totals 15 residues. Between the trimmed V and J ends, which lost 5 bases and 2 bases, there was a span of 15 bases. CDR3 DNA sequence: TGTGCCAGCAGCATACCACAGTGGGTTAACACTGAAGCTTTCTTT. Encoded protein: CASSIPQWVNTEAFF.

The chain joins TRBV18 to TRBJ1-1, with a possible D match to TRBD1 (6 bases). The germline V gene has CDR1 KGHSH and CDR2 LQKENI. Trimming left V 2 bases short and J 0 bases short, with 7 bases between. CDR3 length: 14 residues. In nucleotides, the CDR3 is TGTGCCAGCTCACCAAACAGGGTGAACACTGAAGCTTTCTTT. Protein: CASSPNRVNTEAFF.

The chain couples TRBV5-8 to TRBJ1-5; tentatively, D is TRBD1 (6 bases). Germline CDR1 and CDR2: SGHTS and YDEGEE. This CDR3 is 18 amino acids long. The V gene lost 3 bases and the J gene lost 6 bases, with 25 bases spanning the gap. CDR3 nucleotide sequence: TGTGCCAGCAGCTCGGATCTCCTAGGGGGATCGGGTGGTCAGCCCCAGCATTTT. Residues: CASSSDLLGGSGGQPQHF.

The chain links TRBV18 to TRBJ1-2; D is undetermined. The CDR3 sequence is 13 residues long. The ends were cut back, 2 bases at V and 2 bases at J, with 6 bases in the middle. The germline V gene encodes CDR1 KGHSH and CDR2 LQKENI. The CDR3: CASSPGENYGYTF. CDR3 coding DNA: TGTGCCAGCTCACCAGGGGAAAACTATGGCTACACCTTC. The full variable domain, its missing parts supplied by reference TRBV18 and TRBJ1-2, is NAGVMQNPRHLVRRRGQEARLRCSPMKGHSHVYWYRQLPEEGLKFMVYLQKENIIDESGMPKERFSAEFPKEGPSILRIQQVVRGDSAAYFCASSPGENYGYTFGSGTRLTVV.

The V call is TRBV7-3, the J call TRBJ2-1; 13 positions match TRBD2. The V segment lost 5 bases and the J segment 8 bases; nucleotides outside the gene matches: 6. CDR3 length: 15 amino acids. The germline V gene has CDR1 SGHTA and CDR2 FQGTGA. DNA of the CDR3: TGTGCCAGCAGCCGACTAGCGGGGGGCAGGTATGAGCAGTTCTTC. Translation: CASSRLAGGRYEQFF.

This chain links TRBV18 with TRBJ1-5; D remains ambiguous. V was pared by 2 bases and J by 3 bases, with 5 bases between. Germline V gives CDR1 KGHSH, CDR2 LQKENI. The CDR3 covers 13 residues. The CDR3 region is CASSPENNQPQHF. The DNA of the CDR3 is TGTGCCAGCTCACCAGAAAACAATCAGCCCCAGCATTTT.

V and J are TRBV7-3 and TRBJ2-7; D assignment may be TRBD1 or TRBD2 (5 bases each). Germline V gene lookup returns CDR1 SGHTA and CDR2 FQGTGA. This CDR3 has 15 amino acids. Trimming pared 5 bases from V and 0 bases from J, leaving 14 bases between. The CDR3, as DNA: TGTGCCAGCAGCCCCGCCTCAGGGAGCTCCTACGAGCAGTACTTC. Its protein is CASSPASGSSYEQYF.

This clone was counted a single time. The V call is TRBV7-2, the J call TRBJ1-2, with D uncertain. The V end lost 1 base, the J end lost 6 bases, and 6 bases lay between the germline ends. Germline loops: CDR1 SGHTA, CDR2 FQGNSA. This CDR3 is 12 amino acids long. CDR3 region: CASSLDFDGYTF. CDR3 DNA: TGTGCCAGCAGCTTAGACTTCGATGGCTACACCTTC.

The chain links TRBV7-6 to TRBJ2-3; a possible D gene is TRBD1 (5 bases). Germline V gene sequence: CDR1 SGHVS, CDR2 FNYEAQ. This CDR3 has 15 amino acids. V was pared by 2 bases and J by 5 bases, with 14 bases between. The CDR3 loop is CASSLYTGLGDTQYF. The DNA for the CDR3 is TGTGCCAGCAGCTTATACACAGGTTTAGGAGATACGCAGTATTTT. Full variable domain (outside the CDR3, taken from reference TRBV7-6 and TRBJ2-3): GAGVSQSPRYKVTKRGQDVALRCDPISGHVSLYWYRQALGQGPEFLTYFNYEAQQDKSGLPNDRFSAERPEGSISTLTIQRTEQRDSAMYRCASSLYTGLGDTQYFGPGTRLTVL.

The gene calls are TRBV6-1 and TRBJ2-5; D remains ambiguous. Germline V gene sequence: CDR1 MNHNS, CDR2 SASEGT. V shed 4 bases and J shed 1 base, with 7 bases lying between them. CDR3 length: 13 residues. The CDR3 DNA is TGTGCCAGCAGTGGCTACCTCCAAGAGACCCAGTACTTC. As protein: CASSGYLQETQYF.

The rearrangement links TRBV9 to TRBJ2-2, with TRBD2 as a possible D gene (5 bases). Per the germline V gene, CDR1 is SGDLS and CDR2 is YYNGEE. The ends were cut back, 0 bases at V and 0 bases at J, with 6 bases in the middle. The CDR3 runs 15 residues. The CDR3 region has the DNA TGTGCCAGCAGCGTAGGGGGAGCGAACACCGGGGAGCTGTTTTTT. Amino acids: CASSVGGANTGELFF.

This clone came up a few times. This sequence joins TRBV19 and TRBJ1-5; 9 bases fit TRBD1. Germline CDR1 is LNHDA and CDR2 is SQIVND (reference sequence). The CDR3 is 15 residues long. J lost 2 bases, V lost 1 base, and 0 bases had no gene match. The CDR3 sequence is CASSIGTGGNQPQHF. CDR3 coding DNA: TGTGCCAGTAGTATAGGGACAGGGGGCAATCAGCCCCAGCATTTT.

The J gene is TRBJ2-3, the V gene TRBV7-6; D is unresolved. The CDR3 consists of 13 residues. Trimming removed 6 bases at V and 6 bases at J, with 13 bases between. Germline V lookup: CDR1 SGHVS, CDR2 FNYEAQ. In DNA, the CDR3 is TGTGCCAGCAGGCCGCCAACTGCTGATACGCAGTATTTT. Translating it yields CASRPPTADTQYF.